Described below is a single T cell receptor beta chain sequence and its context. The target antigen is unknown. The source of the sample is a study of cytomegalovirus exposure and HLA in healthy donors. After removal of 5 bases from V and 4 bases from J, the junction contained 6 bases not matched to a gene. CDR3 length equals 14 residues. In germline, CDR1 is WSHSY, CDR2 SAAADI. Findings and caveats of the study: Later findings reportedly placed an Asian-associated ancestry cluster below the approximately 670-donor mean for N-insertions. The authors later found most CMV-associated TCR beta chains appeared HLA-restricted. An analysis done earlier found most TCR beta V segments productive about 87% or about 30% of the time.

The donors comprised healthy bone marrow donors. In the PCR, 60 Vbeta and 13 Jbeta primers were used. The protocol was immunoSEQ multiplex PCR, while the TCRdb copy is restricted to in-frame clones and leaves out a portion. Of more than 95,000 clones listed, about 81% are singletons. Specimen: PBMCs. V and J are TRBV10-2 and TRBJ1-2; 8 bases align to TRBD1. This TCR came from a man aged 30 to 39 in good health and CMV-seronegative. This CDR3 reads CASSPPGGGYGYTF. CDR3 in DNA: TGCGCCAGCAGTCCACCAGGGGGCGGCTATGGCTACACCTTC.